These T cell receptor beta chains were read from a single sample in a study of T cell repertoires in aging, cancer and after chemotherapy. Using its own MiXCR run on the multiplex PCR reads, TCRdb lists one record per CDR3 protein. The sample consists of a few thousand distinct CDR3 sequences, under 55% of them appearing once. Sequencing was performed on blood. The receptors originated from a human donor with a solid tumor. The conserved cysteine and the conserved F or W are not part of the CDR3 here. Fields, in order: J gene, V gene, D gene, CDR3 protein. D genes are given only for firm matches.

TRBJ2-7 | TRBV6-1 | - | ASKDSPLSYEQY
TRBJ2-7 | TRBV29-1 | - | SGGTDAYEQY
TRBJ1-6 | TRBV5-4 | - | ASSLKGQSYNSPLH
TRBJ1-2 | TRBV5-6 | - | ASSQDADGYT
TRBJ1-6 | TRBV6-5 | - | ASSRGQSSYNSPLH
TRBJ1-2 | TRBV20-1 | - | SARVRGGNYGYT
TRBJ2-1 | TRBV12-3/TRBV12-4 | - | ASSLGTEQF
TRBJ1-2 | TRBV7-2 | TRBD1 | ASSLGQGYGYT
TRBJ1-5 | TRBV28 | - | ASSSTGSPNQPQH
TRBJ1-1 | TRBV6-6 | - | ASKRSEAF
TRBJ1-3 | TRBV5-5 | - | ASSVGGQSSGNTIY
TRBJ1-1 | TRBV29-1 | TRBD1 | SVIGTGVTEAF
TRBJ2-7 | TRBV6-1 | TRBD1 | ASSNPGQGAGEQY
TRBJ1-4 | TRBV14 | - | ASSAGARNEKLF
TRBJ1-1 | TRBV19 | TRBD1 | ACDRGQFSEAF
TRBJ2-7 | TRBV7-2 | TRBD1 | ASSLGGQGGYEQY
TRBJ1-1 | TRBV6-2/TRBV6-3 | - | ASRGSMNTEAF
TRBJ1-1 | TRBV19 | TRBD1 | ASSDRGPNTEAF
TRBJ1-2 | TRBV23-1 | - | AGGWGRDYGYT
TRBJ1-1 | TRBV12-3/TRBV12-4 | - | ASSLGALDTEAF
TRBJ1-5 | TRBV19 | - | ASSREDQPQH
TRBJ2-1 | TRBV5-4 | TRBD2 | ASSHSGGANEQF
TRBJ1-1 | TRBV20-1 | - | SAQGHLNTEAF
TRBJ1-1 | TRBV6-6 | - | ASSYSGMGTEAF
TRBJ1-2 | TRBV5-5 | - | ASSFTGSPDGYT
TRBJ1-2 | TRBV19 | - | ASNMREGGYT
TRBJ1-2 | TRBV5-5 | TRBD1 | ASSSGTGGFGYT
TRBJ2-5 | TRBV20-1 | - | SATTSPGGWETQY
TRBJ2-2 | TRBV29-1 | TRBD1 | SVGKGAGTGELF
TRBJ2-5 | TRBV29-1 | - | SVEGGTRGAQY
TRBJ1-4 | TRBV19 | TRBD1 | ASTRTGGPGSEKLF
TRBJ2-3 | TRBV7-2 | - | ASSRELADMQY
TRBJ1-3 | TRBV18 | - | ASSPTLATIY
TRBJ2-7 | TRBV18 | - | ASSRGGSFYEQY
TRBJ2-7 | TRBV27 | - | ASSFDSWGGATYEQY
TRBJ1-2 | TRBV18 | TRBD1 | ASSPDREDGYT
TRBJ2-7 | TRBV12-3/TRBV12-4 | TRBD1 | ASTLGTGTEQY
TRBJ1-2 | TRBV12-3/TRBV12-4 | - | ASSSRGGYGYT
TRBJ1-6 | TRBV19 | - | ASSIGAGSWNSPLH
TRBJ1-1 | TRBV30 | - | AGNMNTEAF
TRBJ1-6 | TRBV24-1 | - | ATSDLDLPYSPLH
TRBJ1-1 | TRBV6-2/TRBV6-3 | - | ASITRAPGNTEAF
TRBJ1-5 | TRBV7-9 | - | ASSLDGAQGQPQH
TRBJ1-2 | TRBV19 | - | ASSIGIRRDGYT
TRBJ1-5 | TRBV5-5 | TRBD1 | ASSLRDRDNQPQH
TRBJ2-1 | TRBV5-6 | - | ASSPGVGILLWKEQF
TRBJ2-2 | TRBV6-5 | - | ASSYSGSSDGELF
TRBJ2-7 | TRBV24-1 | - | ATSEGYEQY
TRBJ1-2 | TRBV29-1 | - | SVGISIANYGYT
TRBJ1-6 | TRBV11-1 | TRBD1 | ASSRTGNNSPLH
TRBJ1-1 | TRBV12-3/TRBV12-4 | TRBD1 | ASSLTGGSEAF
TRBJ1-2 | TRBV29-1 | - | SVLGENYGYT
TRBJ1-4 | TRBV19 | - | ASSIGSATNEKLF
TRBJ2-7 | TRBV14 | TRBD1 | ASSQVRQGVYEQY